A selection of T cell receptor beta chains follows, all from one sample in a study of cytomegalovirus exposure and HLA in healthy donors. The table came from immunoSEQ multiplex PCR; TCRdb's copy has only in-frame clones and leaves some out. The sample contains around 170,000 clones, around 86% of which appear only once. Input material: PBMCs. The source of these receptors is a man aged 35 to 55 in good health and CMV-seropositive. The CDR3 runs from the conserved cysteine through the conserved F or W. Fields, in order: D gene, V gene, J gene, clone size, CDR3 DNA, CDR3 protein. D genes are given only for firm matches. Expanded clones get a size class; other rows say once, few or many, or leave the size out.

TRBD2	TRBV6-1	TRBJ2-2	.	TGTGCCGGCAGGGTTAGCGGGGGAAACACCGGGGAGCTGTTTTTT	CAGRVSGGNTGELFF
TRBD2	TRBV28	TRBJ2-5	.	TGTGCCAGCAGTCCATTTGCTAGCGGGTTTTCCGGGACCCAGTACTTC	CASSPFASGFSGTQYF
.	TRBV5-1	TRBJ2-1	.	TGCGCCAGCAGCCCCAGCGAGTACAATGAGCAGTTCTTC	CASSPSEYNEQFF
.	TRBV7-8	TRBJ1-2	.	TGTGCCAGCAGCTCCCGCGGGGTCGGTGCTAACTATGGCTACACCTTC	CASSSRGVGANYGYTF
.	TRBV28	TRBJ1-2	.	TGTGCCAGCGGCTACAGGGTGAGAGGCTACACCTTC	CASGYRVRGYTF
.	TRBV25-1	TRBJ2-2	.	TGTGCCAGCAGTGATCCGACAGTCAACACCGGGGAGCTGTTTTTT	CASSDPTVNTGELFF
.	TRBV18	TRBJ1-6	few	TGTGCCAGCTCACCATCCGGGAGCTCCTATAATTCACCCCTCCACTTT	CASSPSGSSYNSPLHF
TRBD1	TRBV10-3	TRBJ1-1	.	TGTGCCATCAGCCGGACAGGGGAGGGGACTGAAGCTTTCTTT	CAISRTGEGTEAFF
.	TRBV7-3	TRBJ2-5	.	TGTGCCAGCAGCTTAAACAGGGAAGAGACCCAGTACTTC	CASSLNREETQYF
TRBD2	TRBV10-3	TRBJ2-7	few	TGTGCCATCAGTGAGCCCGGGACTAACTACGAGCAGTACTTC	CAISEPGTNYEQYF
.	TRBV4-1	TRBJ2-1	.	TGCGCCAGCAGCCAAGGGGGTGGCGGGGTATGTGAGCAGTTCTTC	CASSQGGGGVCEQFF
TRBD2	TRBV15	TRBJ2-5	.	TGTGCCACCAGCAGAGACGGGGCGGGGGGGCGCTCAGAGACCCAGTACTTC	CATSRDGAGGRSETQYF
TRBD1	TRBV6-5	TRBJ1-5	.	TGTGCCAGCAGACTTACCGGGACAGGGAATCAGCCCCAGCATTTT	CASRLTGTGNQPQHF
TRBD1	TRBV4-3	TRBJ2-7	few	TGCGCCAGCAGCCAAAATCAGGGGGCTAACTACGAGCAGTACTTC	CASSQNQGANYEQYF
.	TRBV6-5	TRBJ1-1	.	TGTGCCAGCAGACCCTCAGGGTTGGGGAACACTGAAGCTTTCTTT	CASRPSGLGNTEAFF
.	TRBV9	TRBJ2-7	.	TGTGCCAGCAGCGTAGGAACAGGCCTTGCCTACGAGCAGTACTTC	CASSVGTGLAYEQYF
.	TRBV5-4	TRBJ2-5	.	TGTGCCAGCAGCTTAAAGGGGCAAGAGACCCAGTACTTC	CASSLKGQETQYF
.	TRBV28	TRBJ2-5	.	TGTGCCAGCAGTTTGCGGACAGAAGAATTGAAAGAGACCCAGTACTTC	CASSLRTEELKETQYF
.	TRBV18	TRBJ1-3	.	TGTGCCCCTCCGGTGAGGGCGATTGGAAACACCATATATTTT	CAPPVRAIGNTIYF
.	TRBV18	TRBJ2-1	.	TGTGCCAGCTCACCGGAAACAGGGTACAATGAGCAGTTCTTC	CASSPETGYNEQFF
.	TRBV18	TRBJ2-1	.	TGTGCCAGCTCACACGAGACGGGAACGTTATACAATGAGCAGTTCTTC	CASSHETGTLYNEQFF
.	TRBV19	TRBJ2-5	.	TGTGCCAGTAGTATAAATGAGGGACAAACAGAGACCCAGTACTTC	CASSINEGQTETQYF
.	TRBV7-9	TRBJ2-5	.	TGTGCCAGCAGCTTCGACACTGGCGGGGAGACCCAGTACTTC	CASSFDTGGETQYF
TRBD2	TRBV6-6	TRBJ2-3	.	TGTGCCAGCAGAAATAGCGGGGGGGCCGGCACAGATACGCAGTATTTT	CASRNSGGAGTDTQYF
.	TRBV6-6	TRBJ2-1	.	TGTGCCAGCAGGCGGGGCGTCTCCAATGAGCAGTTCTTC	CASRRGVSNEQFF
TRBD1	TRBV5-4	TRBJ1-2	.	TGTGCCAGCAGCTTCCGGGACAGGGGACGGGGTTACACCTTC	CASSFRDRGRGYTF
.	TRBV28	TRBJ2-7	.	TGTGCCAGCAGTTTATTCGGGGACGAGCAGTACTTC	CASSLFGDEQYF
TRBD1	TRBV7-2	TRBJ1-5	.	TGTGCCAGCAGCTTTCGACAGGGGGGGGGCCAGCCCCAGCATTTT	CASSFRQGGGQPQHF
.	TRBV29-1	TRBJ1-2	.	TGCAGCGTTGACATACAGGGACCGGGTGGCTACACCTTC	CSVDIQGPGGYTF
TRBD1	TRBV5-4	TRBJ1-4	.	TGTGCCAGCAGCTTGGTGGGCGGACAGGGGAACGAAAAACTGTTTTTT	CASSLVGGQGNEKLFF
TRBD2	TRBV19	TRBJ2-7	.	TGTGCCAGTAGTTATTACCCCGGGACTAGCGGATCCTACGAGCAGTACTTC	CASSYYPGTSGSYEQYF
.	TRBV27	TRBJ1-1	once	TGTGCCAGCAGTTTGCCGGGGAAAGAAGCTTTCTTT	CASSLPGKEAFF
TRBD2	TRBV4-3	TRBJ2-1	few	TGCGCCAGCAGCCTAGAAACTAGCGGGGGGTACAATGAGCAGTTCTTC	CASSLETSGGYNEQFF
.	TRBV4-3	TRBJ1-2	few	TGCGCCAGCAGCCAAGATCGTGACAACGGCTACACCTTC	CASSQDRDNGYTF
.	TRBV27	TRBJ2-7	.	TGTGCCAGCAGTTTATCGAAACTCTACGAGCAGTACTTC	CASSLSKLYEQYF
TRBD2	TRBV9	TRBJ2-7	.	TGTGCCAGTGGAGCGGGACCCGTGGGCTACGAGCAGTACTTC	CASGAGPVGYEQYF
TRBD1	TRBV10-3	TRBJ2-1	.	TGTGCCATCAGTGTGACAGGGCTCTACAATGAGCAGTTCTTC	CAISVTGLYNEQFF
.	TRBV7-2	TRBJ1-4	.	TGTGCCAGCAGCTTAGGTAGCACAGGGCGGAAAAAACTGTTTTTT	CASSLGSTGRKKLFF
.	TRBV7-9	TRBJ1-6	.	TGTTCCAGCAGCTTCCCACAGGAGCATAATTCACCCCTCCACTTT	CSSSFPQEHNSPLHF
TRBD2	TRBV27	TRBJ2-7	.	TGTGCCAGCAGTTTATTAGCGGGAGTTGGGTACGAGCAGTACTTC	CASSLLAGVGYEQYF
.	TRBV5-6	TRBJ2-7	.	TGTGCCAGCAGCTTTAGGGCAGGGACCTACGAGCAGTACTTC	CASSFRAGTYEQYF
.	TRBV7-9	TRBJ1-1	.	TGTGCCAGCAGCCTCGGGTATTATGAAGCTTTCTTT	CASSLGYYEAFF
.	TRBV4-1	TRBJ1-2	.	TGCGCCAGCAGCCACCGTTTCTATCGGGAGAACTATGGCTACACCTTC	CASSHRFYRENYGYTF
.	TRBV9	TRBJ1-1	.	TGTGCCAGCAGCTTACTGGGGGGGGCCGGCGCTGAAGCTTTCTTT	CASSLLGGAGAEAFF
TRBD2	TRBV30	TRBJ2-7	.	TGTGCCTGGAGGGGAGGGACCTACGAGCAGTACTTC	CAWRGGTYEQYF
.	TRBV5-1	TRBJ2-1	.	TGCGCCAGCAGCTTGGAACTAGGCACAAATGAGCAGTTCTTC	CASSLELGTNEQFF
TRBD1	TRBV5-5	TRBJ2-5	.	TGTGCCAGCAGCTTTGGGACAGGGCCCCAAGAGACCCAGTACTTC	CASSFGTGPQETQYF
TRBD1	TRBV28	TRBJ2-1	.	TGTGCCAGCAGTAAACGACAGGGCCGGAATGAGCAGTTCTTC	CASSKRQGRNEQFF
TRBD1	TRBV25-1	TRBJ2-7	.	TGTGCCACCATTGACAGGGGGCTAGTTAGGCAGTACTTC	CATIDRGLVRQYF
TRBD1	TRBV7-2	TRBJ2-1	.	TGTGCCAGCAGCTGGGGGCGGACAGGGGGCTCCTACAATGAGCAGTTCTTC	CASSWGRTGGSYNEQFF
TRBD1	TRBV19	TRBJ2-7	.	TGTGCCAGTAGGAACCGGGACAGGGGGTACGAGCAGTACTTC	CASRNRDRGYEQYF
.	TRBV9	TRBJ1-3	.	TGTGCCAGCAGCGTAGACGTGGGGGCACGTTCTGGAAACACCATATATTTT	CASSVDVGARSGNTIYF